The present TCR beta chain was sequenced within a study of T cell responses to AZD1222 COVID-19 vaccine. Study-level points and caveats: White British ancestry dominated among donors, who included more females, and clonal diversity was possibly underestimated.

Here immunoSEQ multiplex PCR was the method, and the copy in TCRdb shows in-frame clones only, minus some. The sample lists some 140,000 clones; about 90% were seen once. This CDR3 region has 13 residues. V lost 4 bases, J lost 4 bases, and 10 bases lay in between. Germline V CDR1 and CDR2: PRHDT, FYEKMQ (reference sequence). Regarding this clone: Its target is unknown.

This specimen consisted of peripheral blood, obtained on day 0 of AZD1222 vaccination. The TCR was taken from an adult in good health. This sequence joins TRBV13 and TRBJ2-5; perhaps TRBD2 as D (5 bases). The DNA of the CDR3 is TGTGCCAGCAGCTCTACTAGGGCAGAGACCCAGTACTTC. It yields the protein CASSSTRAETQYF.